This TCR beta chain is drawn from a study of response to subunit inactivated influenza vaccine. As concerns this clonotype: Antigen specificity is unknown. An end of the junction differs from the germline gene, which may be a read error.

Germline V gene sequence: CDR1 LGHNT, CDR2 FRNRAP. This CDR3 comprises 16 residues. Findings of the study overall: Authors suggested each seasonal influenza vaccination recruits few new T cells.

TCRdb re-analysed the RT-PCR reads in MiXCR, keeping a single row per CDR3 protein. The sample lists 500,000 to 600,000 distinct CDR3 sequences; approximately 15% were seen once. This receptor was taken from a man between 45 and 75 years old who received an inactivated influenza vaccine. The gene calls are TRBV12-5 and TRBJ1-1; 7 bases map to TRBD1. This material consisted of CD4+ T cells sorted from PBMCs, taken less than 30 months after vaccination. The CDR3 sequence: CASGLTYQGGITEAFF. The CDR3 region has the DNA TGTGCTAGTGGTTTGACCTACCAGGGGGGTATCACTGAAGCTTTCTTC.